The 27 T cell receptor beta chains listed next were all sequenced from one sample in a study of Graves' ophthalmopathy and Graves' hyperthyroidism. The sequenced template was RNA, covering the TCR beta CDR3 region. Amplification began with first-round RT-PCR using HTBI primers, then second-round multiplex PCR was performed. One entry per CDR3 protein, called by TCRdb with MiXCR from the multiplex PCR reads. Of 300,000 to 400,000 distinct CDR3 sequences listed, around a sixth were seen once; the top ten hold around an eighth. Sequenced: peripheral blood. The receptors originated from an adult man with Graves' ophthalmopathy.

This clonotype has a count of ten or more. The chain is built from TRBV27 and TRBJ1-5, with D possibly TRBD1 on 5 matching bases. The CDR3 covers 14 residues. Germline CDR1 MNHEY, CDR2 SMNVEV (reference sequence). The ends were cut back, 0 bases at V and 6 bases at J, with 9 bases in the middle. This chain's CDR3 is CASSLSRGSQPQHF. The CDR3 nucleotides read TGTGCCAGCAGTTTATCTCGGGGGAGTCAGCCCCAGCATTTT.

This clonotype was recorded many times. The chain combines TRBV15 with TRBJ1-5; no clear D gene. The V gene's germline CDR1 is LNHNV and CDR2 YYDKDF (reference sequence). The V gene lost 6 bases and the J gene lost 5 bases, with 20 bases spanning the gap. CDR3 length: 16 residues. The CDR3 is CATRKSLDREDQPQHF. In DNA, the CDR3 is TGTGCCACCAGAAAGTCCCTCGATAGGGAAGATCAGCCCCAGCATTTT.

In its sample, this clonotype was seen many times. The rearrangement links TRBV18 to TRBJ1-1; D unresolved. Looked up from germline, CDR1 is KGHSH and CDR2 is LQKENI. The CDR3 is made up of 16 amino acids. V lost 4 bases and J 2 bases, leaving 17 bases between the germline ends. CDR3 DNA sequence: TGTGCCAGCTCACTCACAACGAGTAGCCTAAACACTGAAGCTTTCTTT. It is translated as CASSLTTSSLNTEAFF.

This clonotype has only a few counts. This may be a read error, as it is one base from a much larger clone. This chain links TRBV28 with TRBJ2-7; D might be TRBD1 (6 bases). Germline V gene lookup returns CDR1 MDHEN and CDR2 SYDVKM. This CDR3 is built from 11 residues. V lost 5 bases and J lost 7, with 9 bases in between. The CDR3 DNA follows: TGTGCCAGCAGTCCAGGGACAGAGCAGTACTTC. Translated, it gives CASSPGTEQYF.

At least ten counts were recorded for this clonotype. The chain is built from TRBV19 and TRBJ1-2, with TRBD1 matching over 10 bases. CDR1 LNHDA and CDR2 SQIVND come from the germline V gene (reference sequence). The ends lost 6 bases at V and 6 bases at J; junction bases unmatched: 4. The CDR3 extends over 13 amino acids. This chain's CDR3 is CASRTGTGDGYTF. The CDR3, as DNA: TGTGCCAGTAGGACCGGGACAGGGGATGGCTACACCTTC.

This clonotype was counted ten times or more. The rearrangement uses TRBV6-1 and TRBJ1-1; TRBD1 agrees at 12 bases. Germline-derived CDR1 and CDR2 are MNHNS and SASEGT. The CDR3 is 16 residues long. V dropped 3 bases and J dropped 2; count of bases not matched to a gene: 4. This CDR3 is CASSEGQGAFNTEAFF. The CDR3 DNA reads TGTGCCAGCAGTGAGGGACAGGGGGCTTTCAACACTGAAGCTTTCTTT.

This clonotype was seen ten or more times. The chain carries TRBV6-2 or TRBV6-3 and TRBJ1-1; D is unresolved. The CDR3 totals 14 residues. Germline V CDR1 and CDR2: MNHEY, SVGEGT. V was cut by 6 bases and J by 4 bases, with 15 bases left in between. In nucleotides, the CDR3 is TGTGCCAGCAGACCCCTGAGGGTCCGCACTGAAGCTTTCTTT. Its protein product is CASRPLRVRTEAFF.

This clonotype was observed many times. This chain connects TRBV27 to TRBJ2-7, with no clear D. Trimming shortened V by 8 bases and J by 0 bases, and 11 bases separated the two germline ends. The CDR3 contains 13 residues. CDR1 is MNHEY, CDR2 SMNVEV, per germline (reference sequence). As DNA, the CDR3 is TGTGCCAGCCCTTGGACGGCCTCCTACGAGCAGTACTTC. Protein product: CASPWTASYEQYF.

Ten or more counts support this clonotype. The rearrangement uses TRBV27 and TRBJ2-7; 8 bases align to TRBD2. Germline CDR1 reads MNHEY; CDR2 reads SMNVEV (reference sequence). The CDR3 runs to 15 residues. V gave up 7 bases and J gave up 1 base; unmatched junction bases: 9. The CDR3 spells CASKLAGRGSYEQYF. Here the CDR3 DNA reads TGTGCCAGCAAATTAGCGGGAAGGGGATCCTACGAGCAGTACTTC.

This clonotype was seen repeatedly, ten times or more. The gene calls are TRBV20-1 and TRBJ2-7; D might be TRBD2 (5 bases). From germline, CDR1 is DFQATT and CDR2 SNEGSKA (reference sequence). V lost 5 bases to trimming and J lost 2 bases, with 28 bases between them. The CDR3 length is 18 residues. The CDR3 nucleotides are TGCAGTGCTGAAGACACCTGGGGTGGGTCGAGCGGAACCTACGAGCAGTACTTC. It specifies CSAEDTWGGSSGTYEQYF.

Ten or more counts support this clonotype. The rearrangement uses TRBV20-1 and TRBJ1-5; no reliable D call. Between the trimmed V and J ends, which lost 0 bases and 7 bases, there was a span of 19 bases. This CDR3 region has 16 residues. Per the germline V gene, CDR1 is DFQATT and CDR2 is SNEGSKA (reference sequence). DNA of the CDR3: TGCAGTGCTAGAGATGGGTCGGTGCAAGAGAGACAGCCCCAGCATTTT. It translates to CSARDGSVQERQPQHF.

This clonotype was found many times. The genes are TRBV20-1 and TRBJ1-5; TRBD1 is a possible D gene (6 bases). Per the germline V gene, CDR1 is DFQATT and CDR2 is SNEGSKA (reference sequence). The CDR3 is 17 amino acids. Deletions cut 6 bases from V and 1 base from J, with 22 bases between. Written as DNA, the CDR3 is TGCAGTGCCACAGGGAGAGGGGTGATTATAAGCAATCAGCCCCAGCATTTT. Translating it yields CSATGRGVIISNQPQHF.

This clonotype was recorded at least ten times. The chain's CDR3 is CASSEARNRGVTEAFF. In nucleotides, the CDR3 is TGTGCCAGCAGTGAAGCGCGTAACAGGGGGGTCACTGAAGCTTTCTTT. This chain connects TRBV6-1 to TRBJ1-1, with TRBD1 matching over 8 bases. CDR1 MNHNS and CDR2 SASEGT come from the germline V gene. Losses at the gene ends were 0 bases for V and 4 bases for J; bases not matched to a gene: 7. This CDR3 is 16 amino acids long.

There are many counts of this clonotype. The rearrangement joins TRBV6-1 to TRBJ1-1; D unclear. Trimming cost V 4 bases and J 2 bases, with 8 bases left between them. The CDR3 consists of 13 residues. Germline V gene lookup returns CDR1 MNHNS and CDR2 SASEGT. CDR3 residues: CASSATVNTEAFF. The CDR3 coding sequence is TGTGCCAGCAGTGCTACGGTAAACACTGAAGCTTTCTTT.

This clonotype was picked up many times. V and J are TRBV6-1 and TRBJ2-5, with D perhaps assigned TRBD1 or TRBD2 (5 bases each). Germline V gene sequence: CDR1 MNHNS, CDR2 SASEGT. The CDR3 is made up of 16 amino acids. Trimming removed 4 bases at V and 1 base at J, with 16 bases between. CDR3 in amino acids: CASSGLLRGLQETQYF. The CDR3 DNA sequence: TGTGCCAGCAGTGGTTTGTTGAGGGGCCTCCAAGAGACCCAGTACTTC.

This clonotype was seen many times. V and J are TRBV28 and TRBJ2-5; 8 nucleotides align to TRBD1. CDR3 length: 16 amino acids. CDR1 and CDR2 from the germline V gene are MDHEN and SYDVKM. The J segment lost 0 bases and the V segment lost 6 bases, leaving 9 bases of the junction unmatched. The CDR3 spells CASRTSTGDNQETQYF. CDR3 sequence (DNA): TGTGCCAGCAGAACCTCGACAGGGGATAACCAAGAGACCCAGTACTTC.

This clonotype was detected many times. The chain joins TRBV7-8 to TRBJ1-2; D gene unclear. V was clipped by 1 base and J by 4 bases, with 7 bases between them. CDR1 and CDR2 (germline): SGHVS, FQNEAQ. The CDR3 consists of 13 residues. CDR3 in DNA: TGTGCCAGCAGCTTAGGTGCGGGCTATGGCTACACCTTC. Its translation is CASSLGAGYGYTF.

On this clonotype: The junction does not match germline at one end; this may be a read error. This chain connects TRBV7-2 to TRBJ2-7; D is ambiguous. The germline gives CDR1 SGHTA, CDR2 FQGNSA. The CDR3 consists of 12 residues. CDR3 region: CASSLGYGTQYF. The CDR3 nucleotides are TGTGCCAGCAGTTTAGGGTACGGAACCCAGTACTTC.

This clonotype has only a few counts. This sequence joins TRBV18 and TRBJ1-1; 7 nucleotides line up with TRBD1. Germline assignment: CDR1 KGHSH and CDR2 LQKENI. Trimming cost V 1 base and J 7 bases; bases outside gene matches: 3. The CDR3 is 13 amino acids. Here the CDR3 DNA reads TGTGCCAGCTCACCACGGGCAGGGGGTGAAGCTTTCTTT. It is translated as CASSPRAGGEAFF.

The table lists this clonotype with many counts. V gene TRBV6-5 combines with J gene TRBJ1-5; maybe TRBD1 (6 bases). The CDR3 totals 18 residues. V was cut by 0 bases and J by 0 bases, with 15 bases left in between. Germline V gives CDR1 MNHEY, CDR2 SVGAGI. The CDR3 protein is CASSYSKQGIYSNQPQHF. CDR3 coding DNA: TGTGCCAGCAGTTACTCGAAACAGGGCATCTATAGCAATCAGCCCCAGCATTTT.

This clonotype was counted at least ten times. This rearrangement joins TRBV24-1 to TRBJ2-5; D may match TRBD1 or TRBD2 (5 bases each). The V end was cut by 3 bases, the J end by 5 bases, with 18 bases between. This CDR3 region has 16 residues. CDR1 and CDR2 from the germline V gene are KGHDR and SFDVKD. In DNA form, the CDR3 reads TGTGCCACCAGTGATAGGGGAGAGGGAGTAGGGGAGACCCAGTACTTC. It encodes CATSDRGEGVGETQYF.

V is TRBV6-4 and J is TRBJ1-3; no clear D gene. This CDR3 contains 14 residues. CDR1 and CDR2 (germline): MRHNA, SNTAGT. Deletions cut 5 bases from V and 4 bases from J, with 12 bases between. The CDR3 DNA follows: TGTGCCAGCAGTAACAGATCCGACGGAAACACCATATATTTT. Translating gives CASSNRSDGNTIYF.

The rearrangement joins TRBV5-1 to TRBJ2-5, with unresolved D. Germline V lookup: CDR1 SGHRS, CDR2 YFSETQ. The CDR3 runs 15 residues. The ends were cut back, 0 bases at V and 0 bases at J, with 9 bases in the middle. In DNA, the CDR3 is TGCGCCAGCAGCTTGGCCTCCGGAAACCAAGAGACCCAGTACTTC. Its translation: CASSLASGNQETQYF. The full variable domain, with the rest looked up from reference TRBV5-1 and TRBJ2-5, is KAGVTQTPRYLIKTRGQQVTLSCSPISGHRSVSWYQQTPGQGLQFLFEYFSETQRNKGNFPGRFSGRQFSNSRSEMNVSTLELGDSALYLCASSLASGNQETQYFGPGTRLLVL.

This clonotype was detected many times. The gene calls are TRBV12-3 or TRBV12-4 and TRBJ1-5, with 10 bases matching TRBD1. The V segment lost 6 bases and the J segment 6 bases; nucleotides outside the gene matches: 5. The CDR3 totals 14 residues. The CDR3 loop is CASSLDRGLQPQHF. In nucleotides, the CDR3 is TGTGCCAGCAGCCTTGACAGGGGGCTTCAGCCCCAGCATTTT.

The V call is TRBV19, the J call TRBJ2-5; D ambiguous. The CDR3 is 14 residues long. V gave up 3 bases and J gave up 3 bases, with 11 bases separating them. Germline CDR1 and CDR2: LNHDA and SQIVND (reference sequence). The CDR3 region has the DNA TGTGCCAGTAGTATGACAATCACTGAAGAGACCCAGTACTTC. Protein: CASSMTITEETQYF.

This clonotype was observed at least ten times. The J gene is TRBJ2-2, the V gene TRBV7-3, with D unclear. The CDR3 spans 12 residues. The V end lost 3 bases, the J end lost 6 bases, and 5 bases lay between the germline ends. CDR1 is SGHTA, CDR2 FQGTGA, per germline. CDR3 protein: CASSFQSGELFF. In DNA, the CDR3 is TGTGCCAGCAGCTTTCAGTCCGGGGAGCTGTTTTTT.

This clonotype appeared many times. This chain connects TRBV27 to TRBJ2-7; the D gene is possibly TRBD1 (6 bases). The length of the CDR3 is 17 residues. CDR1 and CDR2 from the germline V gene are MNHEY and SMNVEV (reference sequence). With 5 bases removed from V and 0 bases from J, the gap between germline ends came to 20 bases. The CDR3 bases are TGTGCCAGCAGTCCAACTCAAGGACAGTCCCGCTCCTACGAGCAGTACTTC. Encoded protein: CASSPTQGQSRSYEQYF.